The 18 T cell receptor beta chains below come from one sample, sequenced in a study of technical replicates of blood from several donors. The method was immunoSEQ multiplex PCR; TCRdb's version includes in-frame clones alone and lacks a portion of them. The sample yields 65,000 to 90,000 clones, over 95% seen once. The sequenced sample was T cells isolated from PBMCs. All receptors come from a human donor in good health.

This chain connects TRBV29-1 to TRBJ2-3; 7 bases are a match to TRBD2. The CDR3 is 15 amino acids. Trimming removed 6 bases from V and 5 bases from J; junction bases left unmatched: 14. CDR1 SQVTM and CDR2 ANQGSEA come from the germline V gene. CDR3 residues: CSVAESSGGEDTQYF. CDR3 nucleotide sequence: TGCAGCGTCGCCGAATCCTCGGGAGGAGAAGATACGCAGTATTTT.

This chain links TRBV6-6 with TRBJ2-3; the match to TRBD2 covers 9 bases. The germline CDR1 and CDR2 sequences are MNHNY and SVGAGI (reference sequence). The junction had 6 bases not matched to a gene; V was cut back by 5 bases and J by 0 bases. CDR3 length equals 16 residues. The CDR3 reads CASSIGTSPSTDTQYF. The CDR3 DNA follows: TGTGCCAGCAGTATCGGGACTAGCCCTAGCACAGATACGCAGTATTTT.

The chain has TRBV27 and TRBJ2-7; TRBD1 aligns across 9 bases. With 5 bases clipped from V and 1 base from J, the junction kept 6 bases outside the gene matches. This CDR3 is 15 amino acids long. Germline V CDR1 and CDR2: MNHEY, SMNVEV (reference sequence). This CDR3 reads CASSPGTGISYEQYF. Here the CDR3 DNA reads TGTGCCAGCAGTCCCGGGACAGGGATATCCTACGAGCAGTACTTC.

The chain carries TRBV20-1 and TRBJ2-5; unclear D gene. CDR1 is DFQATT, CDR2 SNEGSKA, per germline (reference sequence). The CDR3 is made up of 11 amino acids. V was cut by 5 bases and J by 1 base, with 5 bases left in between. CDR3 region: CSAQLQETQYF. CDR3 bases: TGCAGTGCTCAACTCCAAGAGACCCAGTACTTC.

The CDR3 DNA sequence: TGTGCCAGCAGCTTGACTAGTCGGCTGGAGACCCAGTACTTC. It yields the protein CASSLTSRLETQYF. V gene TRBV7-2 combines with J gene TRBJ2-5; D may be TRBD2 (6 bases). Looked up from germline, CDR1 is SGHTA and CDR2 is FQGNSA. Between the trimmed V and J ends, which lost 3 bases and 5 bases, there was a span of 13 bases. The CDR3 loop spans 14 amino acids. Variable domain in full (rest from reference TRBV7-2 and TRBJ2-5): GAGVSQSPSNKVTEKGKDVELRCDPISGHTALYWYRQSLGQGLEFLIYFQGNSAPDKSGLPSDRFSAERTGGSVSTLTIQRTQQEDSAVYLCASSLTSRLETQYFGPGTRLLVL.

The chain is built from TRBV19 and TRBJ1-1, with 10 bases fitting TRBD1. Trimming at V came to 2 bases and at J to 4 bases, leaving 13 bases not matched to a gene. This CDR3 has 18 amino acids. Germline lookup yields CDR1 LNHDA and CDR2 SQIVND (reference sequence). In nucleotides, the CDR3 is TGTGCCAGTAGTATAAGGTCATCGGGACAGGGGATTCGCACTGAAGCTTTCTTT. Translating it yields CASSIRSSGQGIRTEAFF.

The chain joins TRBV25-1 to TRBJ1-4, with a tentative D call TRBD1 (6 bases). The CDR3 consists of 11 residues. V was clipped by 3 bases and J by 13 bases, with 9 bases between them. Germline loops: CDR1 MGHDK, CDR2 SYGVNS. CDR3 residues: CASSEGARLFF. In DNA, the CDR3 is TGTGCCAGCAGTGAGGGGGCAAGACTGTTTTTT.

V gene TRBV4-3 combines with J gene TRBJ2-3; the D gene is possibly TRBD2 (5 bases). Germline CDR1 is LGHNA and CDR2 is YSLEER. This CDR3 contains 16 residues. V was cut by 0 bases and J by 6 bases, with 16 bases left in between. In DNA form, the CDR3 reads TGCGCCAGCAGCCAAGATGTAGCGACTTCAGGTGATACGCAGTATTTT. Amino acids: CASSQDVATSGDTQYF.

V gene TRBV11-2 combines with J gene TRBJ2-1, with D possibly matching TRBD2 (6 bases). Germline V gives CDR1 SGHAT, CDR2 FQNNGV. The CDR3 runs to 14 residues. V shed 5 bases and J shed 8 bases, with 16 bases lying between them. The CDR3 DNA is TGTGCCAGCAGCCCGGGACTCCTGCGAGATGAGCAGTTCTTC. Translating it yields CASSPGLLRDEQFF.

The J gene is TRBJ1-2, the V gene TRBV28; 10 bases are shared with TRBD1. This CDR3 has 14 residues. J was trimmed by 5 bases and V by 5 bases; bases with no gene match: 5. The germline V gene has CDR1 MDHEN and CDR2 SYDVKM. Here the CDR3 DNA reads TGTGCCAGCAGTCGGGACAGGGGACCTTATGGCTACACCTTC. It codes for CASSRDRGPYGYTF.

The chain joins TRBV19 to TRBJ1-5, with D maybe TRBD1 (6 bases). The germline gives CDR1 LNHDA, CDR2 SQIVND (reference sequence). V lost 1 base and J lost 3, with 13 bases in between. The CDR3 contains 16 residues. CDR3 DNA: TGTGCCAGTAGTATAGTTGAGGGACATTACAATCAGCCCCAGCATTTT. It codes for CASSIVEGHYNQPQHF.

This rearrangement joins TRBV15 to TRBJ2-3; 8 bases align to TRBD2. J was trimmed by 6 bases and V by 1 base; bases with no gene match: 3. CDR1 LNHNV and CDR2 YYDKDF come from the germline V gene (reference sequence). This CDR3 spans 14 amino acids. In DNA, the CDR3 is TGTGCCACCAGCAGAGCGGGCGGGAGGGATACGCAGTATTTT. It translates to CATSRAGGRDTQYF. Supplemented by reference TRBV15 and TRBJ2-3, the full variable domain reads DAMVIQNPRYQVTQFGKPVTLSCSQTLNHNVMYWYQQKSSQAPKLLFHYYDKDFNNEADTPDNFQSRRPNTSFCFLDIRSPGLGDTAMYLCATSRAGGRDTQYFGPGTRLTVL.

The V call is TRBV7-9, the J call TRBJ1-1; 11 nucleotides match TRBD1. The CDR3 has 17 residues. The V gene's germline CDR1 is SEHNR and CDR2 FQNEAQ (reference sequence). The J segment lost 5 bases and the V segment lost 2 bases, leaving 10 bases of the junction unmatched. CDR3 sequence (DNA): TGTGCCAGCAGCTTACTAGGGACAGGGGGTCGAGGGACTGAAGCTTTCTTT. It codes for CASSLLGTGGRGTEAFF. The variable domain in full, completed from reference TRBV7-9 and TRBJ1-1, reads DTGVSQNPRHKITKRGQNVTFRCDPISEHNRLYWYRQTLGQGPEFLTYFQNEAQLEKSRLLSDRFSAERPKGSFSTLEIQRTEQGDSAMYLCASSLLGTGGRGTEAFFGQGTRLTVV.

This rearrangement joins TRBV5-1 to TRBJ1-5; D unclear. Germline CDR1 SGHRS, CDR2 YFSETQ. The CDR3 extends over 14 amino acids. V lost 0 bases to trimming and J lost 9 bases, with 13 bases between them. The CDR3 spells CASSLAPFQAPQHF. DNA for the CDR3: TGCGCCAGCAGCTTGGCGCCATTTCAAGCGCCCCAGCATTTT. Full variable domain (remainder filled in from reference TRBV5-1 and TRBJ1-5): KAGVTQTPRYLIKTRGQQVTLSCSPISGHRSVSWYQQTPGQGLQFLFEYFSETQRNKGNFPGRFSGRQFSNSRSEMNVSTLELGDSALYLCASSLAPFQAPQHFGDGTRLSIL.

The V call is TRBV9, the J call TRBJ2-1; 9 bases line up with TRBD2. CDR1 is SGDLS, CDR2 YYNGEE, per germline. The CDR3 totals 16 residues. V lost 4 bases, J lost 7 bases, and 12 bases stayed unmatched. The CDR3 protein is CASSPPEREVFNEQFF. CDR3 bases: TGTGCCAGCAGCCCCCCGGAGCGGGAGGTCTTTAATGAGCAGTTCTTC. Drawing the rest from reference TRBV9 and TRBJ2-1, the complete variable domain is DSGVTQTPKHLITATGQRVTLRCSPRSGDLSVYWYQQSLDQGLQFLIQYYNGEERAKGNILERFSAQQFPDLHSELNLSSLELGDSALYFCASSPPEREVFNEQFFGPGTRLTVL.

V is TRBV7-2 and J is TRBJ2-1, with 7 bases lining up with TRBD1. Per germline, CDR1 SGHTA and CDR2 FQGNSA. The J segment lost 12 bases and the V segment lost 3 bases, leaving 5 bases of the junction unmatched. The CDR3 covers 12 residues. CDR3 in DNA: TGTGCCAGCAGCTTCTCGGACAGGACGCAGTTCTTC. Translation: CASSFSDRTQFF.

This chain connects TRBV7-2 to TRBJ1-5; TRBD1 agrees at 10 bases. The CDR3 contains 16 residues. The germline V gene has CDR1 SGHTA and CDR2 FQGNSA. Losses at the gene ends were 4 bases for V and 3 bases for J; bases not matched to a gene: 6. CDR3 loop: CASSSRTGGHNQPQHF. The CDR3 DNA follows: TGTGCCAGCAGCTCAAGGACAGGGGGTCACAATCAGCCCCAGCATTTT.

The V gene is TRBV27, the J gene TRBJ2-7; TRBD1 aligns across 7 bases. The CDR3 extends over 14 amino acids. J gave up 2 bases and V 7 bases, and 8 bases lay outside the gene matches. The germline CDR1 and CDR2 sequences are MNHEY and SMNVEV (reference sequence). In DNA form, the CDR3 reads TGTGCCAGCAAGACAGGGAAGCTAACCTACGAGCAGTACTTC. Residues: CASKTGKLTYEQYF.